The clone carrying this TCR beta chain has only one observation. This entry belongs to a study of blood T cell repertoires in COVID-19. This CDR3 spans 14 amino acids. The junction had 8 bases not matched to a gene; V was cut back by 6 bases and J by 3 bases. The V gene's germline CDR1 is MNHEY and CDR2 SVGAGI. Assay: immunoSEQ multiplex PCR; the TCRdb copy retains only in-frame clones and omits some. The sample lists 250,000 to 350,000 clones; approximately 89% were seen once. The TCR originated in a woman aged 45-60 years who had been exposed to COVID-19. What was sequenced was PBMCs or T cells enriched from blood (not recorded which). The chain uses TRBV6-5 and TRBJ2-7; 7 bases map to TRBD1. Written as DNA, the CDR3 is TGTGCCAGCAGCCACGGACAGGCGAACTACGAGCAGTACTTC. Amino acid sequence: CASSHGQANYEQYF.